One sample yielded the 25 T cell receptor beta chains listed below, sequenced in a study of blood T cell dynamics during melanoma immunotherapy (dated by TCRdb to the early 2020s). Library prep was done by the immunoSEQ multiplex PCR assay. Entries here come from immuneACCESS through TCRdb and include only in-frame sequences with V and J called. Some clones fail to appear in such tables; in the studies checked, an unresolved V gene covers under half of the shortfall, and the cause of the remainder is unknown. In this sample the table shows 10,000 or so clones, 70% to 90% of which occur a single time. The leading ten clones occupy roughly 32% of the sample. Read against the paper, the sample's time point label means: pre-treatment baseline. The material sequenced was blood, taken from a patient treated with checkpoint blockade. These receptors came from a human donor with melanoma.

Only one count was recorded for this clone. V usage is TRBV5-1 and J usage is TRBJ1-2; 8 positions match TRBD1. Germline values: CDR1 SGHRS, CDR2 YFSETQ. J lost 5 bases, V lost 0 bases, and 6 bases had no gene match. This CDR3 comprises 15 residues. The CDR3 region has the DNA TGCGCCAGCAGCTTGGCCCTGGGACAGGTTTATGGCTACACCTTC. Protein: CASSLALGQVYGYTF.

The CDR3 loop is CASSLQDRAEDRYTF. In DNA form, the CDR3 reads TGCGCCAGCAGCTTACAAGACAGGGCCGAAGATCGCTACACCTTC. J is TRBJ1-2 and V is TRBV5-1; TRBD1 agrees at 7 bases. Germline V CDR1 and CDR2: SGHRS, YFSETQ. V trimming: 2 bases; J trimming: 9 bases; junction bases outside the gene matches: 13. This CDR3 is built from 15 residues.

This clone was observed once. The rearrangement joins TRBV5-4 to TRBJ1-1; 9 nucleotides match TRBD1. CDR1 SGHNT and CDR2 YYREEE come from the germline V gene (reference sequence). CDR3 length: 15 residues. The ends lost 4 bases at V and 4 bases at J; junction bases unmatched: 8. CDR3 in DNA: TGTGCCAGCAGCCCCGGACAGGGGATGGGCACTGAAGCTTTCTTT. Amino acids: CASSPGQGMGTEAFF.

This clone turned up a few times. The chain is built from TRBV7-2 and TRBJ2-7; D is unresolved. Per the germline V gene, CDR1 is SGHTA and CDR2 is FQGNSA. V shed 3 bases and J shed 4 bases, with 10 bases lying between them. CDR3 length: 13 residues. The CDR3 loop is CASSLPRRYEQYF. CDR3 DNA: TGTGCCAGCAGCTTGCCCCGCAGGTACGAGCAGTACTTC.

The chain joins TRBV5-5 to TRBJ1-5; unclear D gene. The V gene lost 4 bases and the J gene lost 4 bases, with 9 bases spanning the gap. Per the germline V gene, CDR1 is SGHKS and CDR2 is YYEKEE (reference sequence). The CDR3 runs to 13 residues. The DNA for the CDR3 is TGTGCCAGCAGCCGGGCGGGAAATCAGCCCCAGCATTTT. It translates to CASSRAGNQPQHF.

This chain connects TRBV7-6 to TRBJ2-5, with 10 bases identical to TRBD1. The CDR3 is 18 amino acids. The ends lost 1 base at V and 5 bases at J; junction bases unmatched: 13. Germline loops: CDR1 SGHVS, CDR2 FNYEAQ. CDR3 sequence: CASSLDGTGVGFEETQYF. CDR3 DNA sequence: TGTGCCAGCAGCTTAGACGGGACAGGGGTAGGGTTCGAGGAGACCCAGTACTTC.

The chain is built from TRBV2 and TRBJ1-5, with 8 bases fitting TRBD1. The trim removed 6 bases at V and 6 bases at J, leaving 7 bases unmatched. CDR1 is SNHLY and CDR2 is FYNNEI in the germline V gene. CDR3 size: 14 residues. The CDR3 DNA reads as TGTGCCAGCAGCGATATACAGGGGGGTCAGCCCCAGCATTTT. Translating gives CASSDIQGGQPQHF.

This chain links TRBV5-1 with TRBJ2-5; no clear D gene. The assigned J gene may be wrong: the sequence end matches TRBJ2-7 better. Germline lookup yields CDR1 SGHRS and CDR2 YFSETQ. The length of the CDR3 is 13 residues. CDR3 loop: CASSLVPPYEQYF. CDR3 nucleotide sequence: TGCGCCAGCAGCTTGGTCCCGCCCTACGAGCAGTACTTC.

The V and J genes are TRBV5-4 and TRBJ2-5, with D unresolved. Trimming took 2 bases from V and 9 from J, leaving 11 bases between them. CDR3 length: 12 residues. Germline CDR1 and CDR2: SGHNT and YYREEE (reference sequence). The CDR3 sequence: CASSFGPSAQYF. DNA for the CDR3: TGTGCCAGCAGCTTTGGGCCCTCGGCCCAGTACTTC. The complete variable domain, with remaining parts taken from reference TRBV5-4 and TRBJ2-5, reads ETGVTQSPTHLIKTRGQQVTLRCSSQSGHNTVSWYQQALGQGPQFIFQYYREEENGRGNFPPRFSGLQFPNYSSELNVNALELDDSALYLCASSFGPSAQYFGPGTRLLVL.

This chain links TRBV18 with TRBJ2-6, with 7 nucleotides matching TRBD1. The CDR3 consists of 17 residues. CDR1 and CDR2 from the germline V gene are KGHSH and LQKENI. Trimming took 6 bases from V and 0 from J; bases not matched to a gene: 8. The CDR3 region has the DNA TGTGCCAGCTCCCCGTGGACAGGCCTCTCTGGGGCCAACGTCCTGACTTTC. Translated: CASSPWTGLSGANVLTF.

The rearrangement joins TRBV28 to TRBJ2-7, with TRBD2 matching 8 bases. With 1 base clipped from V and 6 bases from J, the junction kept 11 bases outside the gene matches. This CDR3 has 16 amino acids. Looked up from germline, CDR1 is MDHEN and CDR2 is SYDVKM. DNA for the CDR3: TGTGCCAGCAGTTTATTTGCGGGAGGTGCCCTGGGCGAGCAGTACTTC. The encoded protein is CASSLFAGGALGEQYF.

This CDR3 is CASSTAGTRSYNEQFF. CDR3 sequence (DNA): TGTGCCAGCAGCACGGCCGGGACTCGGTCCTACAATGAGCAGTTCTTC. The chain recombines TRBV7-3 with TRBJ2-1, with D possibly being TRBD2 (6 bases). Trimming removed 5 bases at V and 1 base at J, with 15 bases between. This CDR3 region has 16 residues. Per the germline V gene, CDR1 is SGHTA and CDR2 is FQGTGA.

V usage is TRBV28 and J usage is TRBJ1-5; 9 nucleotides line up with TRBD1. With 6 bases clipped from V and 4 bases from J, the junction kept 4 bases outside the gene matches. CDR1 and CDR2 from the germline V gene are MDHEN and SYDVKM. The CDR3 spans 14 residues. The CDR3 DNA reads as TGTGCCAGCAGCGGGACAGGGAAAAATCAGCCCCAGCATTTT. The encoded protein is CASSGTGKNQPQHF.

This chain uses TRBV7-5 with TRBJ2-7; whether TRBD2, the table's D call, matches the DNA was not checked. TRBV7-5 is a pseudogene segment. CDR3 size: 18 residues. Here the CDR3 reads CASSVYGGTSGTSYEQYF. In nucleotides, the CDR3 is TGTGCCAGCAGCGTATACGGGGGGACTAGCGGGACCTCCTACGAGCAGTACTTC.

The chain recombines TRBV6-5 with TRBJ2-7, with a tentative D call TRBD2 (6 bases). V was trimmed by 7 bases and J by 0 bases, leaving 10 bases between them. Germline V CDR1 and CDR2: MNHEY, SVGAGI. The CDR3 is 13 residues long. The CDR3 reads CASKGGNSYEQYF. The CDR3 DNA follows: TGTGCCAGCAAGGGCGGGAACTCCTACGAGCAGTACTTC.

The chain has TRBV2 and TRBJ2-7; no clear D. This CDR3 spans 12 amino acids. Trimming took 7 bases from V and 2 from J, leaving 9 bases between them. Germline CDR1 and CDR2: SNHLY and FYNNEI. This CDR3 is CASKPQAYEQYF. CDR3 nucleotide sequence: TGTGCCAGCAAGCCCCAGGCCTACGAGCAGTACTTC.

The rearrangement uses TRBV11-2 and TRBJ2-3; D is unclear. Germline V gene lookup returns CDR1 SGHAT and CDR2 FQNNGV. V was trimmed by 1 base and J by 4 bases, leaving 9 bases between them. The CDR3 has 14 residues. CDR3 sequence: CASSLVGSSDTQYF. Here the CDR3 DNA reads TGTGCCAGCAGCTTAGTGGGCAGTTCAGATACGCAGTATTTT. The full variable domain, rest sourced from reference TRBV11-2 and TRBJ2-3, is EAGVAQSPRYKIIEKRQSVAFWCNPISGHATLYWYQQILGQGPKLLIQFQNNGVVDDSQLPKDRFSAERLKGVDSTLKIQPAKLEDSAVYLCASSLVGSSDTQYFGPGTRLTVL.

The CDR3: CASSYSFGDSYNEQFF. CDR3 coding DNA: TGTGCCAGCAGTTACTCGTTTGGGGACTCATACAATGAGCAGTTCTTC. The V gene is TRBV6-5, the J gene TRBJ2-1, with D perhaps TRBD2 (6 bases). CDR3 length: 16 residues. V shed 0 bases and J shed 4 bases, with 13 bases lying between them. In germline, CDR1 is MNHEY, CDR2 SVGAGI.

V is TRBV11-1 and J is TRBJ2-7; weak D call: TRBD2 (5 bases). The V gene lost 0 bases and the J gene lost 3 bases, with 9 bases spanning the gap. The CDR3 contains 14 residues. The germline CDR1 and CDR2 sequences are SGHAT and FQDESV (reference sequence). The CDR3 nucleotides read TGTGCCAGCAGCTTAGCGGGAGTGAACTACGAGCAGTACTTC. It encodes CASSLAGVNYEQYF.

The gene calls are TRBV5-1 and TRBJ2-5, with D perhaps given as TRBD1 or TRBD2 (5 bases each). V was cut by 2 bases and J by 5 bases, with 16 bases left in between. Looked up from germline, CDR1 is SGHRS and CDR2 is YFSETQ. The CDR3 length is 15 residues. CDR3 nucleotides: TGCGCCAGCAGCTTCCTGACAGAGGGGAGTGAGACCCAGTACTTC. It is translated as CASSFLTEGSETQYF.

The chain employs TRBV7-9 and TRBJ2-2; D may correspond to TRBD1 or TRBD2 (5 bases each). Germline V gene data show CDR1 as SEHNR and CDR2 as FQNEAQ (reference sequence). The CDR3 has 15 residues. Between the trimmed V and J ends, which lost 1 base and 4 bases, there was a span of 10 bases. The CDR3 DNA sequence: TGTGCCAGCAGCTTAGGGTCCGGGGCCACCGGGGAGCTGTTTTTT. It encodes CASSLGSGATGELFF.

A word on this clone: The sample carries other DNA sequences with the same CDR3. This rearrangement joins TRBV7-9 to TRBJ2-7; D possibly corresponds to TRBD2 (5 bases). V was pared by 5 bases and J by 7 bases, with 15 bases between. The length of the CDR3 is 13 residues. The germline V gene has CDR1 SEHNR and CDR2 FQNEAQ (reference sequence). DNA for the CDR3: TGTGCCAGCAGCCCGGGTTTCCCGGGAGAGCAGTACTTC. The encoded protein is CASSPGFPGEQYF.

This chain uses TRBV27 with TRBJ2-1, with TRBD2 matching over 8 bases. Germline CDR1 is MNHEY and CDR2 is SMNVEV (reference sequence). CDR3 length: 15 amino acids. After removal of 6 bases from V and 4 bases from J, the junction contained 8 bases not matched to a gene. CDR3 coding DNA: TGTGCCAGCAGGGGGCGGGAGGATATATACAATGAGCAGTTCTTC. It is translated as CASRGREDIYNEQFF.

The rearrangement links TRBV7-9 to TRBJ1-5; D gene unclear. Germline V lookup: CDR1 SEHNR, CDR2 FQNEAQ (reference sequence). The CDR3 loop spans 17 amino acids. Trimming took off 2 bases at V and 3 bases at J, with 17 bases between the two ends. The CDR3 coding sequence is TGTGCCAGCAGCTTATCGGGTAGCCAGGCAATCAATCAGCCCCAGCATTTT. It is translated as CASSLSGSQAINQPQHF.

This chain joins TRBV6-6 and TRBJ2-1, with a tentative D call TRBD2 (5 bases). This CDR3 is built from 14 residues. CDR1 is MNHNY, CDR2 SVGAGI, per germline (reference sequence). V lost 2 bases and J 6 bases, leaving 11 bases between the germline ends. The CDR3 protein is CASSYMRAPNEQFF. Written as DNA, the CDR3 is TGTGCCAGCAGTTACATGAGGGCCCCCAATGAGCAGTTCTTC.